The clone carrying this T cell receptor beta chain was seen only a few times. Its antigen is as yet unknown. These data originate in a study of response to subunit inactivated influenza vaccine. Trimming took off 0 bases at V and 1 base at J, with 12 bases between the two ends. Germline CDR1 MGHRA, CDR2 YSYEKL. This CDR3 is 16 amino acids long. Study-level results: That few new T cells are recruited by each seasonal influenza vaccination was the authors' suggestion.

TCRdb itself ran the RT-PCR reads through MiXCR, one entry per CDR3 protein. The repertoire holds roughly 570,000 distinct CDR3 sequences, with about an eighth as singletons. The sequence came from a man aged 50-59 years who received an inactivated influenza vaccine. This sample comprised PBMCs from blood, obtained around seven weeks after vaccination. The V and J genes are TRBV4-1 and TRBJ2-5, with D possibly being TRBD2 (6 bases). CDR3 protein: CASSQDVAGGQETQYF. In DNA, the CDR3 is TGCGCCAGCAGCCAAGATGTTGCCGGGGGCCAAGAGACCCAGTACTTC.